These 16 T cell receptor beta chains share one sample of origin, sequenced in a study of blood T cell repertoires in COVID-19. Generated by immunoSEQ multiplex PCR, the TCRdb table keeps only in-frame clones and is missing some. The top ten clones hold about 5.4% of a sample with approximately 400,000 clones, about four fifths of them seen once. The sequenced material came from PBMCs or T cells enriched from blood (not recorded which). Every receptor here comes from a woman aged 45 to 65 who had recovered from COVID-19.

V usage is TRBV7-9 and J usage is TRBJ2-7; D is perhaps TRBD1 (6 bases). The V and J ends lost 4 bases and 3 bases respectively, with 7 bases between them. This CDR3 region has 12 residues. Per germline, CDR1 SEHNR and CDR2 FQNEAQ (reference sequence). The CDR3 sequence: CASSSGHYEQYF. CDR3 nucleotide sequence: TGTGCCAGCAGCTCGGGACACTACGAGCAGTACTTC.

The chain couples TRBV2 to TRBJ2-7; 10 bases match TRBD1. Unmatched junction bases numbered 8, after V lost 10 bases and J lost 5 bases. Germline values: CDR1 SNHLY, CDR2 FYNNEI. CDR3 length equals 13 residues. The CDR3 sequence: CAIKTGTGDEQYF. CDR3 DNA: TGTGCCATCAAAACCGGGACAGGGGACGAGCAGTACTTC.

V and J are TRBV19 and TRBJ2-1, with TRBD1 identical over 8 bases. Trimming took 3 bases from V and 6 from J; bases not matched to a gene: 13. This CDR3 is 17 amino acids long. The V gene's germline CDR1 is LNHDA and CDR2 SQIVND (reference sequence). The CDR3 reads CASSMLGWGTGGNEQFF. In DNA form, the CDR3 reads TGTGCCAGTAGTATGCTGGGTTGGGGAACAGGGGGCAATGAGCAGTTCTTC. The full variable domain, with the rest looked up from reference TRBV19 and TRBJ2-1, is DGGITQSPKYLFRKEGQNVTLSCEQNLNHDAMYWYRQDPGQGLRLIYYSQIVNDFQKGDIAEGYSVSREKKESFPLTVTSAQKNPTAFYLCASSMLGWGTGGNEQFFGPGTRLTVL.

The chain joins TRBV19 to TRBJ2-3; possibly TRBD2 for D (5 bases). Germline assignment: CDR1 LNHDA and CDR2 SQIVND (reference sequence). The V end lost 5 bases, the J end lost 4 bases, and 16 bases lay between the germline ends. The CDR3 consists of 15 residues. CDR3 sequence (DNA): TGTGCCAGTAGTTTGTCACCCGGGCGGGCAGATACGCAGTATTTT. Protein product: CASSLSPGRADTQYF. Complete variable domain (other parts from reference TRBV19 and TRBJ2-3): DGGITQSPKYLFRKEGQNVTLSCEQNLNHDAMYWYRQDPGQGLRLIYYSQIVNDFQKGDIAEGYSVSREKKESFPLTVTSAQKNPTAFYLCASSLSPGRADTQYFGPGTRLTVL.

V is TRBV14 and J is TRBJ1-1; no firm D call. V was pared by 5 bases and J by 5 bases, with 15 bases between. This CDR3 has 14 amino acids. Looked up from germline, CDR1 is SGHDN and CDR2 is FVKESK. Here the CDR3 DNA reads TGTGCCAGCAGCATAAGTCCGGGAGGAACTGAAGCTTTCTTT. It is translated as CASSISPGGTEAFF. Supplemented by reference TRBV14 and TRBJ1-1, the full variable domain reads EAGVTQFPSHSVIEKGQTVTLRCDPISGHDNLYWYRRVMGKEIKFLLHFVKESKQDESGMPNNRFLAERTGGTYSTLKVQPAELEDSGVYFCASSISPGGTEAFFGQGTRLTVV.

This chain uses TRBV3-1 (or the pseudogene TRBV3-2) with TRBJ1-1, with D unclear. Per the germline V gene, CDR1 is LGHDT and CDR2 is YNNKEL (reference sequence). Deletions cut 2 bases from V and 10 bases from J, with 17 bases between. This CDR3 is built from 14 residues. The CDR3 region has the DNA TGTGCCAGCAGCCAATTTAGTCCCCAAGTTGTAGCTTTCTTT. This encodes CASSQFSPQVVAFF.

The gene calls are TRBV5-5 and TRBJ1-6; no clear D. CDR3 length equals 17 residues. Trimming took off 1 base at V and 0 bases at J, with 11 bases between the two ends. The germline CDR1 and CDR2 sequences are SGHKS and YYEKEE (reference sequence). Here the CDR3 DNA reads TGTGCCAGCAGCTTGTTCGGGGATAGCTCCTATAATTCACCCCTCCACTTT. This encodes CASSLFGDSSYNSPLHF.

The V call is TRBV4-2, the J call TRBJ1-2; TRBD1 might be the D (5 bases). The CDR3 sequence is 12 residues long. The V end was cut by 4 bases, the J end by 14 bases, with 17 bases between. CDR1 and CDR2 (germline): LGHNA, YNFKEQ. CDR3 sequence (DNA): TGTGCCAGCAGCCTTGATGGGGGGACTGAGACCTTC. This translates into CASSLDGGTETF.

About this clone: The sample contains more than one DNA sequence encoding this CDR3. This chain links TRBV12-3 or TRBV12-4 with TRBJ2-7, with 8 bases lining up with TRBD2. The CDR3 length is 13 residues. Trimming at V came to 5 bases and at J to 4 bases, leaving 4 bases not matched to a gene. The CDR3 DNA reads TGTGCCAGCAGTCAGCGGGGGCTATACGAGCAGTACTTC. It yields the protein CASSQRGLYEQYF.

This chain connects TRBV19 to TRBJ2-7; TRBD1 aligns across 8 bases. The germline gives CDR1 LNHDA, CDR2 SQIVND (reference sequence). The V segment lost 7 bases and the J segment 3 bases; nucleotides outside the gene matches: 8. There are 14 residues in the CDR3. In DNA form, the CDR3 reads TGTGCCAGTAACCCAGGGGGCGCTATCTACGAGCAGTACTTC. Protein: CASNPGGAIYEQYF.

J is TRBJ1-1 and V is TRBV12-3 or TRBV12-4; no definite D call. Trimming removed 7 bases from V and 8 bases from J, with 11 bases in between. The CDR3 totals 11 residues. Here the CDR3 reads CASKEGGEAFF. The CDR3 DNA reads TGTGCCAGCAAGGAGGGAGGGGAAGCTTTCTTT.

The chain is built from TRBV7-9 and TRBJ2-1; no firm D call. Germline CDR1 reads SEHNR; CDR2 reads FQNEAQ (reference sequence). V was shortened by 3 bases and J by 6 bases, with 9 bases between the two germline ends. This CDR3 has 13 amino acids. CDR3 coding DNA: TGTGCCAGCAGCTTGTCAGGATTCAATGAGCAGTTCTTC. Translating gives CASSLSGFNEQFF.

CDR3 DNA: TGTGCCACCAGCAGAGGACAGGGGGAACCCTGGCAGCCCCAGCATTTT. It yields the protein CATSRGQGEPWQPQHF. The rearrangement uses TRBV15 and TRBJ1-5; 9 bases are a match to TRBD1. Germline loops: CDR1 LNHNV, CDR2 YYDKDF (reference sequence). The CDR3 has 16 amino acids. The junction had 8 bases not matched to a gene; V was cut back by 1 base and J by 7 bases.

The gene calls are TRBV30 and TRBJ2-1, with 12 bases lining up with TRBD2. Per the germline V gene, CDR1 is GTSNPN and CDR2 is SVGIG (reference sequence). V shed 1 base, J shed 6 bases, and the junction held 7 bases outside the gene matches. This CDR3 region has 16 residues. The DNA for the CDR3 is TGTGCCTGGAGTGCCACACTAGCGGGGGGTTTCAATGAGCAGTTCTTC. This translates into CAWSATLAGGFNEQFF.

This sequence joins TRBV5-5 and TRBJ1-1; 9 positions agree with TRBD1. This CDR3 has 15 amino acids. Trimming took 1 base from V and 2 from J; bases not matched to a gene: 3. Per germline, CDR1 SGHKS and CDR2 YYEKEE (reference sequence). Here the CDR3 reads CASSLPQGANTEAFF. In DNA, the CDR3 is TGTGCCAGCAGCTTGCCACAGGGGGCCAACACTGAAGCTTTCTTT.

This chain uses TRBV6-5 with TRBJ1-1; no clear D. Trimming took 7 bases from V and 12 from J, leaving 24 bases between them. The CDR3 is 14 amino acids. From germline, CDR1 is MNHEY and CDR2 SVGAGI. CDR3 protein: CASTSTMTAERSFF. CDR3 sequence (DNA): TGTGCCAGCACTTCCACCATGACCGCGGAGAGGTCTTTCTTT.